The text below deals with one TCR beta chain. Antigen specificity is unknown. The data stem from a study of vaccination effects on CD4 cells after COVID-19. Findings and caveats of the study: Relatively few convalescent patients took part in the study, which had no early post-infection timepoints.

ViraFEST assay sequencing came after antigen-specific CD4+ T cells were expanded with viral peptide pools. Investigators separated out CD4+ T cells once 10 days of culture had passed. In the vaccine recipients, nucleocapsid antibodies were negative and there was no prior SARS-CoV-2 infection. Cultures of about 2 million PBMC per well contained approximately 10 IU/ml IL-2 plus 10 ug/ml peptides. Trimming cost V 2 bases and J 7 bases, with 9 bases left between them. The length of the CDR3 is 13 residues. CDR1 is MNHEY, CDR2 SVGAGI, per germline. The table came from immunoSEQ multiplex PCR; TCRdb's copy has only in-frame clones and leaves some out. The data contain about 79,000 clones, 60% to 80% of them singletons.

The chain is built from TRBV6-5 and TRBJ2-1, with D perhaps matching TRBD1 (5 bases). The source was CD4+ T cells from PBMCs cultured with HCoV-229E spike peptides, collected before COVID-19 vaccination. The clonotype comes from a human donor who received a COVID-19 vaccine. The CDR3 nucleotides read TGTGCCAGCAGTTACACCAGGGAAAATGAGCAGTTCTTC. Amino acids: CASSYTRENEQFF.